This passage covers 9 T cell receptor beta chains from one sample sequenced in a study of T cells in Graves' hyperthyroidism and ophthalmopathy. Using RNA transcripts as the source, TCR beta CDR3 regions were amplified. TCR CDR3 regions were first amplified by RT-PCR with HTBI primers. TCRdb re-analysed the multiplex PCR reads in MiXCR, keeping a single row per CDR3 protein. Of 350,000 to 400,000 distinct CDR3 sequences in the sample, approximately 15% were seen once. The specimen was blood. Every receptor here comes from an older woman with Graves' hyperthyroidism.

This sequence joins TRBV2 and TRBJ2-5, with 11 bases aligning to TRBD2. The germline V gene has CDR1 SNHLY and CDR2 FYNNEI. V lost 1 base to trimming and J lost 2 bases; unmatched junction nucleotides: 3. CDR3 length: 16 residues. CDR3: CASSEVLAGGQETQYF. For the CDR3, the DNA is TGTGCCAGCAGTGAAGTATTAGCGGGAGGGCAAGAGACCCAGTACTTC.

As for this clonotype: One end of the junction does not line up with germline, which may come from a read error. The rearrangement joins TRBV12-3 or TRBV12-4 to TRBJ1-2; TRBD1 matches at 10 bases. This CDR3 comprises 14 residues. In DNA, the CDR3 is TGTGCCGGCAGACTTAGACAGGGGGCCTATGGCTACACCTTC. Amino acids: CAGRLRQGAYGYTF.

This clonotype turned up a few times. V gene TRBV6-1 combines with J gene TRBJ2-4; D is uncertain. With 5 bases removed from V and 7 bases from J, the gap between germline ends came to 9 bases. From germline, CDR1 is MNHNS and CDR2 SASEGT. The CDR3 sequence is 12 residues long. The CDR3 DNA reads TGTGCCAGCAGTACAAGACCCAACATTCAGTACTTC. Protein sequence: CASSTRPNIQYF.

This clonotype was counted many times. This sequence joins TRBV6-1 and TRBJ1-1; no clear D. This CDR3 has 12 amino acids. Germline CDR1 reads MNHNS; CDR2 reads SASEGT. Trimming removed 8 bases from V and 0 bases from J, with 7 bases in between. CDR3: CASGAMNTEAFF. DNA for the CDR3: TGTGCCAGCGGAGCTATGAACACTGAAGCTTTCTTT.

This clonotype was found many times. The J gene is TRBJ2-1, the V gene TRBV15; maybe TRBD2 (6 bases). Germline CDR1 reads LNHNV; CDR2 reads YYDKDF (reference sequence). V was trimmed by 6 bases and J by 6 bases, leaving 15 bases between them. The CDR3 spans 14 residues. The CDR3 spells CATSETGEFNEQFF. The CDR3 DNA reads TGTGCCACCAGTGAGACGGGAGAATTCAATGAGCAGTTCTTC.

This clonotype was recorded many times. The chain joins TRBV7-9 to TRBJ2-7; perhaps TRBD1 as D (5 bases). CDR1 is SEHNR, CDR2 FQNEAQ, per germline (reference sequence). Trimming removed 1 base at V and 2 bases at J, with 12 bases between. The CDR3 loop spans 15 amino acids. Written as DNA, the CDR3 is TGTGCCAGCAGCTTAGTCTCAGGGCCCCCCTACGAGCAGTACTTC. It translates to CASSLVSGPPYEQYF.

This clonotype was seen repeatedly, ten times or more. The rearrangement links TRBV20-1 to TRBJ1-2; D remains ambiguous. Germline V lookup: CDR1 DFQATT, CDR2 SNEGSKA (reference sequence). V was trimmed by 1 base and J by 4 bases, leaving 7 bases between them. This CDR3 is built from 12 residues. Here the CDR3 DNA reads TGCAGTGCTAGAGGGGGAGGCTATGGCTACACCTTC. Translating gives CSARGGGYGYTF.

Many counts were recorded for this clonotype. The chain combines TRBV13 with TRBJ2-1; 9 bases line up with TRBD1. The CDR3 totals 16 residues. Trimming removed 4 bases from V and 5 bases from J; junction bases left unmatched: 9. CDR1 and CDR2 from the germline V gene are PRHDT and FYEKMQ (reference sequence). Here the CDR3 reads CASSSWTGVSNNEQFF. CDR3 bases: TGTGCCAGCAGCTCTTGGACAGGGGTTTCCAACAATGAGCAGTTCTTC.

In its sample, this clonotype was seen a few times. This rearrangement joins TRBV3-1 to TRBJ2-3, with 16 bases identical to TRBD2. Trimming took 3 bases from V and 1 from J; bases not matched to a gene: 7. The CDR3 is 19 amino acids. Germline CDR1 LGHDT, CDR2 YNNKEL (reference sequence). Here the CDR3 DNA reads TGTGCCAGCAGCCAGGCCCCGGGACTAGCGGGAGGGGGCACAGATACGCAGTATTTT. As protein: CASSQAPGLAGGGTDTQYF.